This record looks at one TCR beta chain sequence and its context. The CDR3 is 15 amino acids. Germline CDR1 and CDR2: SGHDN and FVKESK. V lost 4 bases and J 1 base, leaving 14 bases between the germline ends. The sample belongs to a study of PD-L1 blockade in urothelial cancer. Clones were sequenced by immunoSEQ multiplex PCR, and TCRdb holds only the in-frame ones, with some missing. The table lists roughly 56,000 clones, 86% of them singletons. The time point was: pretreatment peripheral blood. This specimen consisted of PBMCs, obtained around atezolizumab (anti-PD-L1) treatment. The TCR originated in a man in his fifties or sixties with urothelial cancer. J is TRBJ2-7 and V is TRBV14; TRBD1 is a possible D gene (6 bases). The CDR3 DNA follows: TGTGCCAGCAGCCGAAGGGGGAATCGATCCTACGAGCAGTACTTC. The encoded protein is CASSRRGNRSYEQYF.